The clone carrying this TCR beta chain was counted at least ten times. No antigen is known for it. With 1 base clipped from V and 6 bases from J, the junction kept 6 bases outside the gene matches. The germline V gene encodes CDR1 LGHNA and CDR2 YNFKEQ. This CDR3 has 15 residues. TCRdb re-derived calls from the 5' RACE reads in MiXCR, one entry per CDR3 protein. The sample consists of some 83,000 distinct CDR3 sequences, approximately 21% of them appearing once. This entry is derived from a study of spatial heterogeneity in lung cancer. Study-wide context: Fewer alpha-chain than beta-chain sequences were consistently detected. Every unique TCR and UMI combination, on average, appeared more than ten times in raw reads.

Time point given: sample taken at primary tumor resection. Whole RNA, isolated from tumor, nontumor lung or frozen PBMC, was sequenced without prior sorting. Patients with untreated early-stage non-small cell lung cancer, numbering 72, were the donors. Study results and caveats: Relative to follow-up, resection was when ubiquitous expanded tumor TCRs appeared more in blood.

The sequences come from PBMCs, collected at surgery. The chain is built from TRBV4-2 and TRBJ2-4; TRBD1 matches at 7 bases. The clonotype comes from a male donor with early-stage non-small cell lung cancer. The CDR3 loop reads CASSQATGIGNIQYF. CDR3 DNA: TGTGCCAGCAGCCAAGCGACAGGGATCGGAAACATTCAGTACTTC.